The entry below gives a single TCR beta chain sequence along with its context. Recovered participants had two consecutive negative NP/OP PCR tests, healthcare professional clearance, or symptom resolution. The data were taken from a study of blood T cell repertoires in COVID-19. Study in general: The cDNA or gDNA used as material had been derived from T cells, B-cell-depleted T cells, or PBMCs.

TCRdb's table, derived via immunoSEQ multiplex PCR, lists solely in-frame clones and lacks some. The sample has fewer than 200,000 clones; approximately 81% are singletons. The specimen was PBMCs or T cells enriched from blood (not recorded which). This TCR was recovered from a man in his fifties or sixties who had recovered from COVID-19.

The CDR3 DNA follows: TGCAGCGTTGAAGAGGGTGGGGGCGCCGGAAACATTCAGTACTTC. Encoded protein: CSVEEGGGAGNIQYF. The chain couples TRBV29-1 to TRBJ2-4; D might be TRBD1 (6 bases). CDR1 and CDR2 from the germline V gene are SQVTM and ANQGSEA. The V end was cut by 0 bases, the J end by 6 bases, with 15 bases between. The CDR3 consists of 15 residues.